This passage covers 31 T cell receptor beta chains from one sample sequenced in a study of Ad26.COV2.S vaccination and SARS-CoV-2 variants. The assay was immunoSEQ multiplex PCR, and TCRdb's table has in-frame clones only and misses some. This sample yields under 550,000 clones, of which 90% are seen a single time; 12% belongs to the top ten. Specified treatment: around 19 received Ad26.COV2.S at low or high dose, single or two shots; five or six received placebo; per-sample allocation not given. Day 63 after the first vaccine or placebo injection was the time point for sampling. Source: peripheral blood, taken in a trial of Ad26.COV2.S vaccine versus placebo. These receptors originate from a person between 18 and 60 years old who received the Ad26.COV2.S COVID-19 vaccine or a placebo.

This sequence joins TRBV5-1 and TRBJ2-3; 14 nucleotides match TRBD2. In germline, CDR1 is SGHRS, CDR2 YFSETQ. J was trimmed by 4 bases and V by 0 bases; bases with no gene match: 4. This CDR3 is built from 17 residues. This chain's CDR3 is CASSLVPGLAGADTQYF. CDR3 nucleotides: TGCGCCAGCAGCTTGGTGCCGGGACTAGCGGGAGCAGATACGCAGTATTTT.

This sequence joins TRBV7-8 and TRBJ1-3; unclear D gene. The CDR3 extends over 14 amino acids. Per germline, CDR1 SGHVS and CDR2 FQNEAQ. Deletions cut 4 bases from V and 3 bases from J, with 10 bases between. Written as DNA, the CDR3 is TGTGCCAGCAGCTCCCAGGTCATTGGAAACACCATATATTTT. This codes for CASSSQVIGNTIYF.

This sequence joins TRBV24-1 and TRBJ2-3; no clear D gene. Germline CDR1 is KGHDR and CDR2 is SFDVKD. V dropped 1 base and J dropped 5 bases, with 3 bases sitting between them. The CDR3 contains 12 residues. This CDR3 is CATSDLEDTQYF. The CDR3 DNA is TGTGCCACCAGTGATTTAGAAGATACGCAGTATTTT.

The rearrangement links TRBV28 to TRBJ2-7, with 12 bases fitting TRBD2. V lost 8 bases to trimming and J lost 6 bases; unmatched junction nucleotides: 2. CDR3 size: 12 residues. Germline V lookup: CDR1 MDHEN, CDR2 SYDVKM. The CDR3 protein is CASRTSGIEQYF. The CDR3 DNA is TGTGCCAGCCGGACTAGCGGGATCGAGCAGTACTTC. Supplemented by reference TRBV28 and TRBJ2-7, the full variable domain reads DVKVTQSSRYLVKRTGEKVFLECVQDMDHENMFWYRQDPGLGLRLIYFSYDVKMKEKGDIPEGYSVSREKKERFSLILESASTNQTSMYLCASRTSGIEQYFGPGTRLTVT.

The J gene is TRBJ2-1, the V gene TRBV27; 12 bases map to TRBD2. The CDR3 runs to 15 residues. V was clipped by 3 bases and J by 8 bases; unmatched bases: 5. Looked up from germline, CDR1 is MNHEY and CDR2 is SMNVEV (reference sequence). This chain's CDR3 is CASSFQRLAGDEQFF. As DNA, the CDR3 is TGTGCCAGCAGTTTCCAACGACTAGCGGGAGATGAGCAGTTCTTC.

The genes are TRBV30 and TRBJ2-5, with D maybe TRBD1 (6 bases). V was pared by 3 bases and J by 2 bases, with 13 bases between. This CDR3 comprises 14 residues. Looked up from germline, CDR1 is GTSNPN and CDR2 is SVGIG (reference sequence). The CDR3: CAWRRTVYQETQYF. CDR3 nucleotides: TGTGCCTGGAGGAGGACAGTATATCAAGAGACCCAGTACTTC. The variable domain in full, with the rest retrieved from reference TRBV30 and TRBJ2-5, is SQTIHQWPATLVQPVGSPLSLECTVEGTSNPNLYWYRQAAGRGLQLLFYSVGIGQISSEVPQNLSASRPQDRQFILSSKKLLLSDSGFYLCAWRRTVYQETQYFGPGTRLLVL.

In DNA form, the CDR3 reads TGCGCCAGCAGCTTGACTAGCGGGGAAAGCTCCTACAATGAGCAGTTCTTC. Amino acids: CASSLTSGESSYNEQFF. V and J are TRBV5-1 and TRBJ2-1, with 10 bases matching TRBD2. The junction had 4 bases not matched to a gene; V was cut back by 1 base and J by 0 bases. Germline V gene sequence: CDR1 SGHRS, CDR2 YFSETQ. This CDR3 is 17 amino acids long.

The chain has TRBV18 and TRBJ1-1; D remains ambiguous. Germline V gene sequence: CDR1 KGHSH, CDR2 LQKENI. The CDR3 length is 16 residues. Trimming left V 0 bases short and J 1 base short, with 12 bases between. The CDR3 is CASSPPGGFGNTEAFF. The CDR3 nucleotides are TGTGCCAGCTCACCACCGGGAGGATTCGGGAACACTGAAGCTTTCTTT. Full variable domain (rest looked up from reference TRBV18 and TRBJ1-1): NAGVMQNPRHLVRRRGQEARLRCSPMKGHSHVYWYRQLPEEGLKFMVYLQKENIIDESGMPKERFSAEFPKEGPSILRIQQVVRGDSAAYFCASSPPGGFGNTEAFFGQGTRLTVV.

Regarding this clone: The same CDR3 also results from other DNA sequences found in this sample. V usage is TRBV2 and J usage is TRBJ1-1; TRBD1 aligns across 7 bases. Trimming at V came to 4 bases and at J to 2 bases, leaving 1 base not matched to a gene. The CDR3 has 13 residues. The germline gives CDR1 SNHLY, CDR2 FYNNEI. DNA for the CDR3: TGTGCCAGCAGTGGACAGGGAAACACTGAAGCTTTCTTT. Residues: CASSGQGNTEAFF.

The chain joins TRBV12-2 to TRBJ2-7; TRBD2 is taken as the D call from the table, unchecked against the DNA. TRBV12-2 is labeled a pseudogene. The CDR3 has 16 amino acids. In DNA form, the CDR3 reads TGTGCAAGTCGCCGAAGCGGGAGGGACTTCTCCTACGAGCAGTACTTC. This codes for CASRRSGRDFSYEQYF.

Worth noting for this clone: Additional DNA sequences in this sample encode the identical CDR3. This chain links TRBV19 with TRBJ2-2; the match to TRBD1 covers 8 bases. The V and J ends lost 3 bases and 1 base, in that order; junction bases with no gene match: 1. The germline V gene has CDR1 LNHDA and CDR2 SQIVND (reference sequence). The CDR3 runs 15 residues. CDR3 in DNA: TGTGCCAGTAGTATCGGACAGGGGAACACCGGGGAGCTGTTTTTT. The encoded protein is CASSIGQGNTGELFF.

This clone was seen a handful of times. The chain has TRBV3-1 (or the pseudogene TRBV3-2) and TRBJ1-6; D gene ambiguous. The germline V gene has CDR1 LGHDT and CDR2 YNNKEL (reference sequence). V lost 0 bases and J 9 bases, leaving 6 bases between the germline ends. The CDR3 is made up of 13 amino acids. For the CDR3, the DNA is TGTGCCAGCAGCCAAGATTTGTTTTCACCCCTCCACTTT. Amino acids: CASSQDLFSPLHF.

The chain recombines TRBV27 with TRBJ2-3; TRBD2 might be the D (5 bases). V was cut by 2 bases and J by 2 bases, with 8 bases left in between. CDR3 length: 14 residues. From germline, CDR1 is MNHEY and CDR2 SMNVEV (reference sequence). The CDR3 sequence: CASSLPDSTDTQYF. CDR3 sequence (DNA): TGTGCCAGCAGTTTACCGGACTCCACAGATACGCAGTATTTT.

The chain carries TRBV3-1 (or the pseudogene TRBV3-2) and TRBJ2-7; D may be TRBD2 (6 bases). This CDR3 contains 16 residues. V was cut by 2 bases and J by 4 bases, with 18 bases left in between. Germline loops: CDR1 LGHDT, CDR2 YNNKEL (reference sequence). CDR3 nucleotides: TGTGCCAGCAGCCAAAGGAGGGCTGAGCGGAAATACGAGCAGTACTTC. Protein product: CASSQRRAERKYEQYF.

The CDR3 loop is CASSYNTIGWNEQYF. The CDR3 bases are TGTGCCAGCAGTTACAATACTATTGGTTGGAACGAGCAGTACTTC. The chain employs TRBV28 and TRBJ2-7, with D unclear. Trimming left V 4 bases short and J 5 bases short, with 18 bases between. The germline V gene encodes CDR1 MDHEN and CDR2 SYDVKM. This CDR3 region has 15 residues. The full variable domain, rest sourced from reference TRBV28 and TRBJ2-7, is DVKVTQSSRYLVKRTGEKVFLECVQDMDHENMFWYRQDPGLGLRLIYFSYDVKMKEKGDIPEGYSVSREKKERFSLILESASTNQTSMYLCASSYNTIGWNEQYFGPGTRLTVT.

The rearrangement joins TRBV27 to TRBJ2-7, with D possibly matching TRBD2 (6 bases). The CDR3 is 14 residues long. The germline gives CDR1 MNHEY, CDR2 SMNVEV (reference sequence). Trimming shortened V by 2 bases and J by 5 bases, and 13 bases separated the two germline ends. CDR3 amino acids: CASSLGGISHEQYF. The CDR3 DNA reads TGTGCCAGCAGTTTAGGCGGGATTAGTCACGAGCAGTACTTC.

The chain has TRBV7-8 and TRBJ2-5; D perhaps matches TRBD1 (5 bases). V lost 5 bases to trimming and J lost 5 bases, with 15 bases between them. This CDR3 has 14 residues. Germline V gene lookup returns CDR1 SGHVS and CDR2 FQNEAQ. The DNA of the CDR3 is TGTGCCAGCAGCGTTAACGACAGACGGGAGACCCAGTACTTC. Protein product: CASSVNDRRETQYF.

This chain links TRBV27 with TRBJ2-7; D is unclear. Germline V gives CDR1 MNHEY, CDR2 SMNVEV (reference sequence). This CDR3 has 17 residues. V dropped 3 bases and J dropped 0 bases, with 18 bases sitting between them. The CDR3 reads CASSFSAPTPSSYEQYF. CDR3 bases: TGTGCCAGCAGTTTCAGCGCTCCTACCCCAAGCTCCTACGAGCAGTACTTC.

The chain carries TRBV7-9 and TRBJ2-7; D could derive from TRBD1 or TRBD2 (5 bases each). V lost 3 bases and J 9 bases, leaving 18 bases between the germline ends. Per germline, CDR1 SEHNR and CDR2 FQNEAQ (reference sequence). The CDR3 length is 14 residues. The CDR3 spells CASSLWDLNGAQYF. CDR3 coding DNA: TGTGCCAGCAGCTTGTGGGACCTGAACGGCGCGCAGTACTTC. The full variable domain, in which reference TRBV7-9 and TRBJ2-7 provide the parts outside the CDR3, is DTGVSQNPRHKITKRGQNVTFRCDPISEHNRLYWYRQTLGQGPEFLTYFQNEAQLEKSRLLSDRFSAERPKGSFSTLEIQRTEQGDSAMYLCASSLWDLNGAQYFGPGTRLTVT.

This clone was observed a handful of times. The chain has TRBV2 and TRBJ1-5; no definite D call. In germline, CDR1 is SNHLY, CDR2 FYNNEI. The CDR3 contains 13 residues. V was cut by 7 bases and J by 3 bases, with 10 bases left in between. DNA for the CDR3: TGTGCCAGCAATCAAGTTAACAATCAGCCCCAGCATTTT. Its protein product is CASNQVNNQPQHF.

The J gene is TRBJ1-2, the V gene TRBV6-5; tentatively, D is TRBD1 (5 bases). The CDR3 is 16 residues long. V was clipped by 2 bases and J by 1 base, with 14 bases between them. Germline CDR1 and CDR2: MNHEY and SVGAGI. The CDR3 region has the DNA TGTGCCAGCAGTTACGGGGGAACAGGATATAACTATGGCTACACCTTC. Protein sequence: CASSYGGTGYNYGYTF.

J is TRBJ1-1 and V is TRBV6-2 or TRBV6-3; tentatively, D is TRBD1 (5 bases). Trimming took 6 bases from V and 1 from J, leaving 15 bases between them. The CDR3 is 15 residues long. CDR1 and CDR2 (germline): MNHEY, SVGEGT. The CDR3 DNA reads TGTGCCAGCAGCACCCCGCCAGGGACGAACACTGAAGCTTTCTTT. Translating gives CASSTPPGTNTEAFF.

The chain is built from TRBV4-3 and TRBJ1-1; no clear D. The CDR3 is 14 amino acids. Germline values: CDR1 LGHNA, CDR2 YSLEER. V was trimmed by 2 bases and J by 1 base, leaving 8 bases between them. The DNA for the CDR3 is TGCGCCAGCAGCCAACGAGTCTGGAACACTGAAGCTTTCTTT. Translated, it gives CASSQRVWNTEAFF.

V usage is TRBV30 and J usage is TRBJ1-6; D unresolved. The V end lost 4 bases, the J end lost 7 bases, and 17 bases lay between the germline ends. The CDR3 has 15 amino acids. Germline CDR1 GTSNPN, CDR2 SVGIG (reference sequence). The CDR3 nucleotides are TGTGCCTGGAATACGGGCTCCCCCTGGAATTCACCCCTCCACTTT. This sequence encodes CAWNTGSPWNSPLHF.

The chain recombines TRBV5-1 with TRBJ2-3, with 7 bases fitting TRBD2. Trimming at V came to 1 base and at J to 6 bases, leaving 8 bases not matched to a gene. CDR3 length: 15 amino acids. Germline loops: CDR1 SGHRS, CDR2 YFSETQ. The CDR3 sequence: CASSLRAGAGDTQYF. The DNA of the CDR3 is TGCGCCAGCAGCTTGAGGGCGGGAGCAGGCGATACGCAGTATTTT.

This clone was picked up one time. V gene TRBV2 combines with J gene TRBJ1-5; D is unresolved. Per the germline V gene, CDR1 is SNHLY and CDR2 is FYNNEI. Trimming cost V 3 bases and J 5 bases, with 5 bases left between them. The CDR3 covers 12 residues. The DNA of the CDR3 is TGTGCCAGCAGTGATTATTATCAGCCCCAGCATTTT. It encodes CASSDYYQPQHF.

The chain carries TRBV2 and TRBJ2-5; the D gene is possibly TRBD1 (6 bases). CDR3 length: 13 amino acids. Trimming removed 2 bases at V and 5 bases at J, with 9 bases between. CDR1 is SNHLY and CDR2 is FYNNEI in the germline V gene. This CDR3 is CASSENRAETQYF. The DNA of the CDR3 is TGTGCCAGCAGTGAAAACAGGGCGGAGACCCAGTACTTC.

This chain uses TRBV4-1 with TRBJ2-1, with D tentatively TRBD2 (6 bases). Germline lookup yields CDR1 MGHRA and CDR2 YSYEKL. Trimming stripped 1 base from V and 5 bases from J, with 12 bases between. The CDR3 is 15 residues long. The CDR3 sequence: CASSQVSLADNEQFF. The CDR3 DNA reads TGCGCCAGCAGCCAAGTTAGTTTAGCGGACAATGAGCAGTTCTTC.

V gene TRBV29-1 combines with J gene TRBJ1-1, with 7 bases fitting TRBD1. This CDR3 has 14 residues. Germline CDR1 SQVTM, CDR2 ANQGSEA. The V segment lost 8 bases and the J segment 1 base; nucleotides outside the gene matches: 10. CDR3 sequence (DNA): TGCAGCTCTCGAACAGGGGCGGGGAACACTGAAGCTTTCTTT. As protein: CSSRTGAGNTEAFF.

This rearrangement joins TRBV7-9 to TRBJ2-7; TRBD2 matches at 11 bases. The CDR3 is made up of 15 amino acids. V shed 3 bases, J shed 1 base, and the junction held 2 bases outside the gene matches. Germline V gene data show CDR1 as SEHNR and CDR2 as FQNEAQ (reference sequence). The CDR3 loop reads CASSFGLAGSYEQYF. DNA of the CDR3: TGTGCCAGCAGCTTTGGACTAGCGGGTTCCTACGAGCAGTACTTC.

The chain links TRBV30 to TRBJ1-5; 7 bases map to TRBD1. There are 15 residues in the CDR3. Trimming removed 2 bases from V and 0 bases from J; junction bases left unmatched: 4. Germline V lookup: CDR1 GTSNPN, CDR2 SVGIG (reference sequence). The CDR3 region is CAWSPGTASNQPQHF. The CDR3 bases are TGTGCCTGGAGTCCTGGGACAGCTAGCAATCAGCCCCAGCATTTT.